This T cell receptor (beta chain) was sequenced in a study of Ad26.COV2.S vaccination and SARS-CoV-2 variants. At the level of the study: COV1001, an Ad26.COV2.S trial, supplied this vaccine-arm donor. Intramuscular Ad26.COV2.S doses were given once or twice, 56 days apart.

Treatment: 15 to 20 received Ad26.COV2.S at low or high dose, single or two shots; 5 received placebo; per-sample allocation not given. The investigators took samples on day 63 after the first vaccine or placebo injection. TCRdb keeps only in-frame clones here, not all; method: immunoSEQ multiplex PCR. The repertoire consists of almost 400,000 clones, with 89% occurring once and the leading ten covering 1.9%. Sequenced material: peripheral blood, taken in a trial of Ad26.COV2.S vaccine versus placebo. The receptor was derived from a person aged 18-60 years who received the Ad26.COV2.S COVID-19 vaccine or a placebo.

CDR3 DNA: TGTGCCAGCAGTGAGGCCAGGGGAGGCGAGCAGTACTTC. Translated: CASSEARGGEQYF. The chain has TRBV2 and TRBJ2-7; D tentatively fits TRBD1 or TRBD2 (6 bases each). CDR3 length: 13 residues. Germline CDR1 SNHLY, CDR2 FYNNEI. V lost 3 bases and J 6 bases, leaving 12 bases between the germline ends.